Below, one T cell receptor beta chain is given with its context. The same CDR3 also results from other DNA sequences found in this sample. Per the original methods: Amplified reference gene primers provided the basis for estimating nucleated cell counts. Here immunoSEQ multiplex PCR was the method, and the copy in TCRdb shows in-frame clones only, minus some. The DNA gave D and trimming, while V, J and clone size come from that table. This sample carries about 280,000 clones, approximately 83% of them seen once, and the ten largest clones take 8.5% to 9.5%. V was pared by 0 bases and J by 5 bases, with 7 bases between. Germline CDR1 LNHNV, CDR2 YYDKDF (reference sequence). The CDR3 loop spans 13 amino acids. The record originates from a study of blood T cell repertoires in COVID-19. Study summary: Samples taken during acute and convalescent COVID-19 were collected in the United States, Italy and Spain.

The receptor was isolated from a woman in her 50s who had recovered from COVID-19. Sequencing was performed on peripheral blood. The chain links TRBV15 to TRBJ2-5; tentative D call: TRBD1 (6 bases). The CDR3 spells CATSRDRGETQYF. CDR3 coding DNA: TGTGCCACCAGCAGAGATAGGGGGGAGACCCAGTACTTC. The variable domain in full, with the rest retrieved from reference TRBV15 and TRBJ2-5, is DAMVIQNPRYQVTQFGKPVTLSCSQTLNHNVMYWYQQKSSQAPKLLFHYYDKDFNNEADTPDNFQSRRPNTSFCFLDIRSPGLGDTAMYLCATSRDRGETQYFGPGTRLLVL.